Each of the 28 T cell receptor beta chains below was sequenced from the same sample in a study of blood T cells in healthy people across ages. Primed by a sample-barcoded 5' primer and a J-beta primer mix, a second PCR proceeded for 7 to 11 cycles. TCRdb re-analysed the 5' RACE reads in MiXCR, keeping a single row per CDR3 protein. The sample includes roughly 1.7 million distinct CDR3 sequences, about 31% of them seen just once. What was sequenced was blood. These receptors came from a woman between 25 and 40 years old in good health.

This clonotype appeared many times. In nucleotides, the CDR3 is TGCGCCAGCAGCTTGAGAGCGGGGGGCTCCTACGAGCAGTACTTC. Its protein product is CASSLRAGGSYEQYF. This chain uses TRBV5-1 with TRBJ2-7; 9 bases agree with TRBD2. Germline values: CDR1 SGHRS, CDR2 YFSETQ. Trimming removed 1 base from V and 0 bases from J; junction bases left unmatched: 2. CDR3 length: 15 amino acids.

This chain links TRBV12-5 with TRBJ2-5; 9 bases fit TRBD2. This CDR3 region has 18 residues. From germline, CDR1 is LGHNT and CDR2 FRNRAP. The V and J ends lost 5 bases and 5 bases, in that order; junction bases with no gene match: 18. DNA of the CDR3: TGTGCTAGTGGTGAAGGGCCACTAGCGGGCCCTGCGCGGGAGACCCAGTACTTC. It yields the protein CASGEGPLAGPARETQYF.

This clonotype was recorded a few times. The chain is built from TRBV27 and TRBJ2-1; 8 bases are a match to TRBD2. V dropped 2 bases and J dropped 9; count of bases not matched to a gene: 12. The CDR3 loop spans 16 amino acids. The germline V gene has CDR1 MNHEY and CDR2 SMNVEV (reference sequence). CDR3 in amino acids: CASSLKAGAIGSEQFF. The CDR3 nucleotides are TGTGCCAGCAGTTTAAAAGCGGGAGCAATTGGTAGTGAGCAGTTCTTC.

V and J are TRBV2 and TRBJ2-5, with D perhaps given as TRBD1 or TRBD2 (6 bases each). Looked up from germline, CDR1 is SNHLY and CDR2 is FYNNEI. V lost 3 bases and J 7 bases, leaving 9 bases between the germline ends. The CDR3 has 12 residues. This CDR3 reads CASSDRGGTQYF. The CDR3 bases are TGTGCCAGCAGTGACAGGGGAGGGACCCAGTACTTC. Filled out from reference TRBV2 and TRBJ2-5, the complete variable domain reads EPEVTQTPSHQVTQMGQEVILRCVPISNHLYFYWYRQILGQKVEFLVSFYNNEISEKSEIFDDQFSVERPDGSNFTLKIRSTKLEDSAMYFCASSDRGGTQYFGPGTRLLVL.

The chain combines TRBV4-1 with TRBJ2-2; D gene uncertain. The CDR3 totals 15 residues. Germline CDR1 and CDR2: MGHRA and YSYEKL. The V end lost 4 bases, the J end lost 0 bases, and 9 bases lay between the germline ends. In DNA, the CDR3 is TGCGCCAGCAGCCGAGCCTTCGCGAACACCGGGGAGCTGTTTTTT. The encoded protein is CASSRAFANTGELFF.

CDR3 sequence (DNA): TGCGCCAGCACTCCTGGGACAGTGAACACTGAAGCTTTCTTT. Amino acid sequence: CASTPGTVNTEAFF. The chain employs TRBV5-1 and TRBJ1-1; 7 nucleotides line up with TRBD1. The CDR3 length is 14 residues. V trimming: 6 bases; J trimming: 0 bases; junction bases outside the gene matches: 5. Germline-derived CDR1 and CDR2 are SGHRS and YFSETQ.

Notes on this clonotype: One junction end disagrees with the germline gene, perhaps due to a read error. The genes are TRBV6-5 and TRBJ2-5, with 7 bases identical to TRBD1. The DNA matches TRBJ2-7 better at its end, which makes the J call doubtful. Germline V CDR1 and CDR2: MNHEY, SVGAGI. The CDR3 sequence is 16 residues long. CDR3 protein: CAGSYSPTGRVGEQYF. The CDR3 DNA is TGTGCCGGCAGTTACTCCCCGACAGGGCGAGTAGGCGAGCAGTACTTC.

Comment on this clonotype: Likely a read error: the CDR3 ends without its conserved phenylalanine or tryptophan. This CDR3 reads CASSLSGRTNYNEQFL. The CDR3 nucleotides read TGTGCCAGCAGCTTATCGGGCAGGACGAACTACAATGAGCAGTTCCTC. The chain employs TRBV7-3 and TRBJ2-1; D is unclear. Germline-derived CDR1 and CDR2 are SGHTA and FQGTGA. The CDR3 consists of 16 residues. V dropped 2 bases and J dropped 3 bases, with 14 bases sitting between them.

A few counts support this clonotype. The CDR3 bases are TGTGCCAGCAGCGGGGGGACGCAGAACCAAGAGACCCAGTACTTC. It specifies CASSGGTQNQETQYF. The gene calls are TRBV7-8 and TRBJ2-5, with a tentative D call TRBD2 (6 bases). There are 15 residues in the CDR3. The V gene's germline CDR1 is SGHVS and CDR2 FQNEAQ. V was trimmed by 5 bases and J by 0 bases, leaving 13 bases between them.

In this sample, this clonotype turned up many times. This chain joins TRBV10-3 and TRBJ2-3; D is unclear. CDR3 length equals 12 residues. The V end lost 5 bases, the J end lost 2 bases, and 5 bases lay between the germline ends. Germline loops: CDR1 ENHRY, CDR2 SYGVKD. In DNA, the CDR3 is TGTGCCATCAGTCCAGACACAGATACGCAGTATTTT. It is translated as CAISPDTDTQYF.

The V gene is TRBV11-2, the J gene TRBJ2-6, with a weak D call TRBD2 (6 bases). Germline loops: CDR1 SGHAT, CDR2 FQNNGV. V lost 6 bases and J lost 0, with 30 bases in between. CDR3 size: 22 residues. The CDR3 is CASSLWRGQIPFLSSGANVLTF. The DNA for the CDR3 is TGTGCCAGCAGTCTTTGGAGGGGCCAGATCCCCTTCCTTAGCTCTGGGGCCAACGTCCTGACTTTC.

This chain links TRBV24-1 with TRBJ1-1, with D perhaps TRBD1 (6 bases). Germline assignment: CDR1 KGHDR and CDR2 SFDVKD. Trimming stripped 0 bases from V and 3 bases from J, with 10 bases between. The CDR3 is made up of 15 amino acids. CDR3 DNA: TGTGCCACCAGTGATTTGTGGTGGGGGCACACTGAAGCTTTCTTT. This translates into CATSDLWWGHTEAFF.

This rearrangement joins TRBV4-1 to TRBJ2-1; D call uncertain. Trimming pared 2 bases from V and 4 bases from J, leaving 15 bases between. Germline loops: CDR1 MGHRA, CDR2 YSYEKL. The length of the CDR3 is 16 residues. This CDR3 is CASSQQGFTKYNEQFF. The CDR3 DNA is TGCGCCAGCAGCCAACAAGGCTTCACAAAGTACAATGAGCAGTTCTTC.

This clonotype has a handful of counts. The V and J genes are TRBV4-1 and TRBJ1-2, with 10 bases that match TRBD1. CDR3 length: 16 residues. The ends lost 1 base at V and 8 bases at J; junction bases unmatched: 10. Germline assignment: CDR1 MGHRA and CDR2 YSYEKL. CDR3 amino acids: CASSQGQDRGLWGYTF. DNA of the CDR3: TGCGCCAGCAGCCAAGGCCAAGACAGGGGGCTTTGGGGCTACACCTTC.

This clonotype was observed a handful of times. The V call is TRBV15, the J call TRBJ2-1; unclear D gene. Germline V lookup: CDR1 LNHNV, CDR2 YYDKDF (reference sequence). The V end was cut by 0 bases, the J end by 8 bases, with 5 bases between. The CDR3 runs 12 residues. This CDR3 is CATSRDGDEQFF. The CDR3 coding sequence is TGTGCCACCAGCAGAGATGGGGATGAGCAGTTCTTC.

Here the CDR3 reads CASSLGSGRRYNEQFF. As DNA, the CDR3 is TGCGCCAGCAGCTTGGGGTCGGGGAGAAGATACAATGAGCAGTTCTTC. The rearrangement joins TRBV5-1 to TRBJ2-1; D may be TRBD2 (5 bases). The V end lost 0 bases, the J end lost 4 bases, and 14 bases lay between the germline ends. This CDR3 is built from 16 residues. Germline V gene sequence: CDR1 SGHRS, CDR2 YFSETQ.

The CDR3 here is CASSLTGRADYTF. The CDR3, as DNA: TGTGCCAGCAGCTTAACGGGGAGGGCAGATTACACCTTC. The J gene is TRBJ1-2, the V gene TRBV7-3; D is unclear. The CDR3 runs to 13 residues. Germline V lookup: CDR1 SGHTA, CDR2 FQGTGA. Trimming pared 0 bases from V and 11 bases from J, leaving 13 bases between.

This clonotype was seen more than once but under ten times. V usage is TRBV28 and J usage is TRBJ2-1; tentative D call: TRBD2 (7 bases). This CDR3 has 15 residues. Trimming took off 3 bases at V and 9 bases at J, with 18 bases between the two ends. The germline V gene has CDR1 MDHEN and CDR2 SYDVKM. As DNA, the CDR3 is TGTGCCAGCAGTTTTAGGGGGGGAGGCTTCGGTGAGCAGTTCTTC. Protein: CASSFRGGGFGEQFF.

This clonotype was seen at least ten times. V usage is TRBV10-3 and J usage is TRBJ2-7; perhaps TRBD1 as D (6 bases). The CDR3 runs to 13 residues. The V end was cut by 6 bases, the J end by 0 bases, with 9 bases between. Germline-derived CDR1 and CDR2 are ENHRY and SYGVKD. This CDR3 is CAIRDRTSYEQYF. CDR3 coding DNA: TGTGCCATCAGAGACAGGACCTCCTACGAGCAGTACTTC.

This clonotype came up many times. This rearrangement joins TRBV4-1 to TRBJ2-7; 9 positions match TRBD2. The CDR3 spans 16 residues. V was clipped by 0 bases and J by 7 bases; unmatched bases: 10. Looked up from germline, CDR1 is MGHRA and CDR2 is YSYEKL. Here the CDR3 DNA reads TGCGCCAGCAGCCAAGAGAGTCTAGCGGGAATAAGGGAGCAGTACTTC. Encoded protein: CASSQESLAGIREQYF.

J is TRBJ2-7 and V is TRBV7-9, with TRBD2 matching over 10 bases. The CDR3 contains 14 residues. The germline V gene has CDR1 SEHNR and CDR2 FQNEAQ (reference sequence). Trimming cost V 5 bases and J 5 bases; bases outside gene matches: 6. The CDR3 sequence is CASSRSGRQDEQYF. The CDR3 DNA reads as TGTGCCAGCAGCCGTAGCGGGAGGCAAGACGAGCAGTACTTC.

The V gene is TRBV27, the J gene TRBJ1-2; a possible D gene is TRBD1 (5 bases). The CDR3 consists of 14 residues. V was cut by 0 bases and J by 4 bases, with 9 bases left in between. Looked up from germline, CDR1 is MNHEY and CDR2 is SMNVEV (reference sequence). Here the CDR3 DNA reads TGTGCCAGCAGTTTATCCAGGGAGATCTATGGCTACACCTTC. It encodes CASSLSREIYGYTF.

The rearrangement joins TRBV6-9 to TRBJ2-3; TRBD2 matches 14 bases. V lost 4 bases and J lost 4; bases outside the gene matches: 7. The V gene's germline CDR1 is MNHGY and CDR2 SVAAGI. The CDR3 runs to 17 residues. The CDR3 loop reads CASSSRLAGGQSDTQYF. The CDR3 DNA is TGTGCCAGCAGTTCGAGACTAGCGGGGGGGCAATCAGATACGCAGTATTTT.

CDR3 amino acids: CASSGGDGGPYNEQFF. The DNA of the CDR3 is TGTGCCAGCAGCGGGGGGGACGGGGGCCCCTACAATGAGCAGTTCTTC. The chain joins TRBV9 to TRBJ2-1; either TRBD1 or TRBD2 may fit D (6 bases each). The CDR3 is 16 amino acids. The germline V and J ends were trimmed by 3 bases and 2 bases, with 15 bases remaining between them. Germline CDR1 reads SGDLS; CDR2 reads YYNGEE. Full variable domain (rest looked up from reference TRBV9 and TRBJ2-1): DSGVTQTPKHLITATGQRVTLRCSPRSGDLSVYWYQQSLDQGLQFLIQYYNGEERAKGNILERFSAQQFPDLHSELNLSSLELGDSALYFCASSGGDGGPYNEQFFGPGTRLTVL.

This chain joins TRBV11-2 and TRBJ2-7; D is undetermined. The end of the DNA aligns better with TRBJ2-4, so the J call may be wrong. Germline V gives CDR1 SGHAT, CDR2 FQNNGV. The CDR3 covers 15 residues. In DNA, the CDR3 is TGTGCCAGCAGCTTAGATCACGCCGGGCGGAACATTCAGTACTTC. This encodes CASSLDHAGRNIQYF.

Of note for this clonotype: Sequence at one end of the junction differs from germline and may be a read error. The CDR3 nucleotides are TGCGCCCGCAGCCAACTCGACAGGGGGAGCGCAGATACGCAGTATTTT. Its translation is CARSQLDRGSADTQYF. The chain recombines TRBV4-1 with TRBJ2-3, with 9 bases lining up with TRBD1. Germline CDR1 and CDR2: MGHRA and YSYEKL. The CDR3 is 16 amino acids.

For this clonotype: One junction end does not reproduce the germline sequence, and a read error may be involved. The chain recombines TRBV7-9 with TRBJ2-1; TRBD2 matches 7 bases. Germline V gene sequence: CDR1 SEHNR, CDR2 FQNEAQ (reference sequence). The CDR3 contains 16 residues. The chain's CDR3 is CASSGGVGGSENEQGF. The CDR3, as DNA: TGTGCCAGCAGCGGGGGGGTAGGCGGGAGTGAGAATGAGCAGGGCTTC.

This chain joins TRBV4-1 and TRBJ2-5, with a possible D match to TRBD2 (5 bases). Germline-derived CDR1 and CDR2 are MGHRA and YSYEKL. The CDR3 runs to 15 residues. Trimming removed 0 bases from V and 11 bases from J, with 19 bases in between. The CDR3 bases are TGCGCCAGCAGCCAAGATTCCCGGGGTATAGGGAAGCAGTACTTC. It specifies CASSQDSRGIGKQYF.